This is a list of T cell receptor beta chains from one sample in a study of blood T cell repertoires in COVID-19. Repertoires were generated with immunoSEQ multiplex PCR, while TCRdb's copy carries only in-frame clones and drops some. The data show 200,000 to 250,000 clones, more than 75% seen once. Sequenced: peripheral blood. The receptors were gathered from a woman of 80 years or more with COVID-19, enrolled during active disease. The CDR3 runs from the conserved cysteine through the conserved F or W. The order of the fields is D gene, V gene, J gene, clone size, CDR3 DNA, CDR3 protein. A D gene is named only where the DNA matches it firmly. A clone size is listed for some rows: how often the clone was seen (once, few, many), or a class if it is expanded.

TRBD2	TRBV19	TRBJ2-1	-	TGTGCCAGTAGTTCTTCGCGGTGGACTAGCGTCAATGAGCAGTTCTTC	CASSSSRWTSVNEQFF
TRBD1	TRBV24-1	TRBJ2-7	-	TGTGCCACCAGTGAGACAGGGGGCGGCTACGAGCAGTACTTC	CATSETGGGYEQYF
-	TRBV3-1/TRBV3-2	TRBJ1-1	-	TGTGCCAGCAGCCAGGGGAGGGGAGTTGAAGCTTTCTTT	CASSQGRGVEAFF
-	TRBV7-9	TRBJ2-5	-	TGTGCCAGCAGCCTAGGGGCCCAAGAGACCCAGTACTTC	CASSLGAQETQYF
-	TRBV28	TRBJ2-5	few	TGTGCCAGCAAAGGGGTAGAGGTTAGAAAGACCCAGTACTTC	CASKGVEVRKTQYF
-	TRBV6-1	TRBJ2-3	-	TGTGCCAGCAGCTTGGACTTGACAGATACGCAGTATTTT	CASSLDLTDTQYF
-	TRBV18	TRBJ1-1	few	TGTGCCAGCTCAACAAGATCGACAGAACCCACTGAAGCTTTCTTT	CASSTRSTEPTEAFF
TRBD1	TRBV18	TRBJ1-2	-	TGTGCCAGCTCACGGGACAGCATCTATGGCTACACCTTC	CASSRDSIYGYTF
-	TRBV11-2	TRBJ2-5	-	TGTGCCAGCAGCTTACAGGGTATGGGAGAGACCCAGTACTTC	CASSLQGMGETQYF
-	TRBV6-1	TRBJ1-2	few	TGTGCCAGCAGTGACCGGGACATACTAAACTATGGCTACACCTTC	CASSDRDILNYGYTF